The rows below give T cell receptor beta chains drawn from one sample of a study of molecular identifiers for immune sequencing clone quantification. Via MiXCR, TCRdb re-called the PCR reads, giving one row per CDR3 protein. The table lists just under 650,000 distinct CDR3 sequences, 15% to 20% of them singletons. Source material: naive CD8+ T cells from blood, with Jurkat cell RNA spiked in. All receptors derive from a human donor in good health. Some libraries in this study had Jurkat cell RNA spiked in. Both conserved end residues are part of each CDR3. D genes are given only for firm matches. Size is omitted from some rows. Given values are once, few, many or a class for expanded clones.

V: TRBV27
J: TRBJ2-3
D: TRBD2
size: many
DNA: TGTGCCAGCATACCTCTTGGGCTAGCGGGGATCACAGATACGCAGTATTTT
CDR3: CASIPLGLAGITDTQYF

V: TRBV27
J: TRBJ1-1
D: TRBD1
size: many
DNA: TGTGCCAGCAGTCAGGGGACAGGGGGTGAAGCTTTCTTT
CDR3: CASSQGTGGEAFF

V: TRBV14
J: TRBJ2-7
D: .
size: many
DNA: TGTGCCAGCAGCCACCGGGATGTGGACGAGCAGTACTTC
CDR3: CASSHRDVDEQYF

V: TRBV11-3
J: TRBJ2-7
D: TRBD2
size: .
DNA: TGTGCCAGCAGCCTGTGGCGGGGGGACTCCAATGAGCAGTACTTC
CDR3: CASSLWRGDSNEQYF

V: TRBV10-2
J: TRBJ2-4
D: .
size: many
DNA: TGCGCCAGCAGTGGGGCAGGTGTTGACAAAAACATTCAGTACTTC
CDR3: CASSGAGVDKNIQYF

V: TRBV12-3/TRBV12-4
J: TRBJ2-7
D: .
size: many
DNA: TGTGCCAGCAGTCCCCCTAGCGAGACGTATGCCTCCTACGAGCAGTACTTC
CDR3: CASSPPSETYASYEQYF

V: TRBV4-1
J: TRBJ2-7
D: TRBD1
size: many
DNA: TGCGCCAGCAGCCAGTCACAGGGGCACTCCTACGAGCAGTACTTC
CDR3: CASSQSQGHSYEQYF

V: TRBV20-1
J: TRBJ1-6
D: .
size: few
DNA: TGCAGTGCTAGAGATTTGGAGGCAGCCAGTCATAATTCACCCCTCCACTTT
CDR3: CSARDLEAASHNSPLHF

V: TRBV7-9
J: TRBJ2-7
D: .
size: many
DNA: TGTGCCAGCAGCCCCGGGCCCAGGGCGAACTACGAGCAGTACTTC
CDR3: CASSPGPRANYEQYF

V: TRBV5-1
J: TRBJ2-1
D: .
size: many
DNA: TGCGCCAGCAGCTTGGACGCAAGCTCCTACAATGAGCAGTTCTTC
CDR3: CASSLDASSYNEQFF

V: TRBV15
J: TRBJ2-7
D: TRBD1
size: few
DNA: TGTGCCACCAGCAGCGCCTCCGGCGGACAGGGGGACGAGCAGTACTTC
CDR3: CATSSASGGQGDEQYF

V: TRBV10-2
J: TRBJ2-1
D: .
size: .
DNA: TGCGCCAGCAGTGATTTTATAGGTCGTAATGAGCAGTTCTTC
CDR3: CASSDFIGRNEQFF

V: TRBV30
J: TRBJ2-5
D: TRBD2
size: many
DNA: TGTGCCTGGAGTGATCCCGGACTAGCGGGAGAGACCCAGTACTTC
CDR3: CAWSDPGLAGETQYF

V: TRBV5-4
J: TRBJ1-2
D: .
size: few
DNA: TGTGCCAGCAGCTTGATGAAACCCCCACTACGGTATGGCTACACCTTC
CDR3: CASSLMKPPLRYGYTF

V: TRBV19
J: TRBJ2-7
D: .
size: .
DNA: TGTGCCAGTAGTATATTGTACAGGGACCACTACCACGAGCAGTACTTC
CDR3: CASSILYRDHYHEQYF

V: TRBV20-1
J: TRBJ1-5
D: TRBD1
size: few
DNA: TGCAGTGCTAGAGATTGGGACAGGACATTCACTCCCAGCAATCAGCCCCAGCATTTT
CDR3: CSARDWDRTFTPSNQPQHF

V: TRBV6-6
J: TRBJ2-2
D: .
size: few
DNA: TGTGCCAGCAGTTATTACCCGGGGGAAGTCGGGGAGCTGTTTTTT
CDR3: CASSYYPGEVGELFF

V: TRBV29-1
J: TRBJ2-1
D: TRBD2
size: many
DNA: TGCAGCGCGGGGGGGCTGTCCTACAATGAGCAGTTCTTC
CDR3: CSAGGLSYNEQFF

V: TRBV4-1
J: TRBJ2-1
D: .
size: many
DNA: TGCGCCAGCAGCCCTGACTATTCATCCTACAATGAGCAGTTCTTC
CDR3: CASSPDYSSYNEQFF

V: TRBV3-1
J: TRBJ2-1
D: .
size: few
DNA: TGTGCCAGCAGCCATGTCAACAGAGAGCTTGAGCAGTTCTTC
CDR3: CASSHVNRELEQFF

V: TRBV7-6
J: TRBJ2-1
D: TRBD1
size: many
DNA: TGTGCCAGCAGCTTAGCTGGACAGGGGTACCGGTTCTTC
CDR3: CASSLAGQGYRFF

V: TRBV7-9
J: TRBJ2-7
D: .
size: .
DNA: TGTGCCAGCAGCCCCCGGGATCCAAACTACGAGCAGTACTTC
CDR3: CASSPRDPNYEQYF

V: TRBV11-2
J: TRBJ2-2
D: .
size: .
DNA: TGTGCCAGCAGCTTATCCGCGATCGCGGCTGTCAGGCAGATCGGCCCCACCGGGGAGCTGTTTTTT
CDR3: CASSLSAIAAVRQIGPTGELFF

V: TRBV10-3
J: TRBJ1-1
D: .
size: few
DNA: TGTGCCATCAGTGAGTCATCCAGGGCCACTGAAGCTTTCTTT
CDR3: CAISESSRATEAFF

V: TRBV20-1
J: TRBJ2-7
D: .
size: many
DNA: TGCAGTGCCCACGAGGGTAGCCCTCTCTACGAGCAGTACTTC
CDR3: CSAHEGSPLYEQYF

V: TRBV5-5
J: TRBJ2-3
D: .
size: many
DNA: TGTGCCAGCAGCTTGGAAGGGACGGGGGCAGATACGCAGTATTTT
CDR3: CASSLEGTGADTQYF

V: TRBV6-5
J: TRBJ2-6
D: .
size: many
DNA: TGTGCCAGCAGTTACGAGGGGGCTGGGGCCAACGTCCTGACTTTC
CDR3: CASSYEGAGANVLTF

V: TRBV30
J: TRBJ2-7
D: TRBD2
size: .
DNA: TGTGCCTGGGGCCTCGGACTAGCGGGGGTCTCCTACGAGCAGTACTTC
CDR3: CAWGLGLAGVSYEQYF

V: TRBV12-3/TRBV12-4
J: TRBJ1-2
D: .
size: few
DNA: TGTGCCAGCAGTCTACCAGGACAGCGAACTAACTATGGCTACACCTTC
CDR3: CASSLPGQRTNYGYTF

V: TRBV6-4
J: TRBJ2-1
D: TRBD2
size: few
DNA: TGTGCCAGCAGCGATAGCGGGGCCTCCTACAATGAGCAGTTCTTC
CDR3: CASSDSGASYNEQFF

V: TRBV4-2
J: TRBJ2-7
D: .
size: many
DNA: TGTGCCAGCAGCCAAGAGTTCCAGGGGTACTACGAGCAGTACTTC
CDR3: CASSQEFQGYYEQYF

V: TRBV7-9
J: TRBJ2-7
D: .
size: few
DNA: TGTGCCAGCAGCCAAACCGGGGCCCACTGGGGGGAGCAGTACTTC
CDR3: CASSQTGAHWGEQYF

V: TRBV19
J: TRBJ2-3
D: .
size: .
DNA: TGTGCCAGTAGACCCCAAGGACGGCTGGCCACAGATACGCAGTATTTT
CDR3: CASRPQGRLATDTQYF

V: TRBV6-2/TRBV6-3
J: TRBJ2-1
D: .
size: many
DNA: TGTGCCAGCAGTTACTCCGCTGGGGGAGGTATGGAGCAGTTCTTC
CDR3: CASSYSAGGGMEQFF

V: TRBV7-9
J: TRBJ1-1
D: .
size: many
DNA: TGTGCCAGCAGCTTAGACTCATTAGGAACTGAAGCTTTCTTT
CDR3: CASSLDSLGTEAFF

V: TRBV6-6
J: TRBJ2-7
D: .
size: .
DNA: TGTGCCAGCAGCCTGAATGGGGGACCCGAGCAGTACTTC
CDR3: CASSLNGGPEQYF

V: TRBV6-2/TRBV6-3
J: TRBJ2-5
D: TRBD1
size: many
DNA: TGTGCCAGCAGACCAACCCTAGGGACAGAACAAGAGACCCAGTACTTC
CDR3: CASRPTLGTEQETQYF

V: TRBV21-1
J: TRBJ1-2
D: .
size: .
DNA: TGTGCCAGCAGCGCCCGGGACAGGGGGACGAATAACTATGGCTACACCTTC
CDR3: CASSARDRGTNNYGYTF

V: TRBV7-6
J: TRBJ2-6
D: TRBD1
size: many
DNA: TGTGCCAGCAGCCTTAGAGGCAGGGGGCCCCTCTCTGGGGCCAACGTCCTGACTTTC
CDR3: CASSLRGRGPLSGANVLTF

V: TRBV18
J: TRBJ2-6
D: .
size: many
DNA: TGTGCCAGCTCACCTCAGGCACAGAGTGAGTGGGCCAACGTCCTGACTTTC
CDR3: CASSPQAQSEWANVLTF

V: TRBV6-5
J: TRBJ1-1
D: .
size: .
DNA: TGTGCCAGCAGTTCAGGTCTGGGGGGTAACACTGAAGCTCTCTTT
CDR3: CASSSGLGGNTEALF

V: TRBV12-3/TRBV12-4
J: TRBJ2-5
D: .
size: many
DNA: TGTGCCAGCAGGGGCCAGGGAAGAGAGACCCAGTACTTC
CDR3: CASRGQGRETQYF

V: TRBV12-3/TRBV12-4
J: TRBJ2-5
D: .
size: few
DNA: TGTGCCAGCAGCTCTTTGACTTCGTACCAAGAGACCCAGTACTTC
CDR3: CASSSLTSYQETQYF

V: TRBV7-6
J: TRBJ2-7
D: .
size: many
DNA: TGTGCCAGCAGCTCCACGCCCGGGACCTCCTACGAGCAGTACTTC
CDR3: CASSSTPGTSYEQYF

V: TRBV20-1
J: TRBJ2-7
D: TRBD2
size: many
DNA: TGCAGTGCTCGAGAGAGCGGGAGTCCCTACGAGCAGTACTTC
CDR3: CSARESGSPYEQYF

V: TRBV28
J: TRBJ2-3
D: .
size: many
DNA: TGTGCCAGCAAGGGGGGTTGGCTAGATACGCAGTATTTT
CDR3: CASKGGWLDTQYF

V: TRBV7-2
J: TRBJ2-1
D: .
size: .
DNA: TGTGCCAGCAGCATAAGAGGGTGGGAGGCCCCCGAGCAGTTCTTC
CDR3: CASSIRGWEAPEQFF

V: TRBV28
J: TRBJ2-7
D: .
size: many
DNA: TGTGCCAGCAGCTCCGGACAGACCGAGCAGTACTTC
CDR3: CASSSGQTEQYF

V: TRBV6-2/TRBV6-3
J: TRBJ2-2
D: TRBD2
size: few
DNA: TGTGCCAGCAGTTACTCGAGGGAGGGCCTCACCGGGGAGCTGTTTTTT
CDR3: CASSYSREGLTGELFF

V: TRBV10-1
J: TRBJ2-7
D: TRBD2
size: .
DNA: TGCGCCAGCAGTCCACCGGCCGGGACTAGCGGAACCTACGAGCAGTACTTC
CDR3: CASSPPAGTSGTYEQYF